This T cell receptor (beta chain) was obtained from a study of cytomegalovirus exposure and HLA in healthy donors. This clone was counted once. Its cognate antigen is unknown. The CDR3 has 13 amino acids. Germline values: CDR1 SGHNT, CDR2 YENEEA. Trimming removed 3 bases from V and 2 bases from J; junction bases left unmatched: 1. General study findings and limits: The authors considered a cluster of highly shared sequence variants likely to be a sequencing artifact. Prior analysis indicated that the majority of TCR beta V segments exhibited productivity approximately 90% or approximately 30% of the time.

PCR amplification relied on 60 Vbeta primers (plus 13 Jbeta primers). Measured with immunoSEQ multiplex PCR; TCRdb has only the in-frame clones, and not every one. The sample includes 140,000 or so clones, around 78% seen only once; the top ten take about 2.2%. The sample was PBMCs. The clonotype comes from a woman aged 18-29 years in good health and CMV-seropositive. The chain has TRBV11-3 and TRBJ2-7; TRBD1 matches at 7 bases. CDR3 sequence: CASSFTGAYEQYF. The CDR3 DNA is TGTGCCAGCAGCTTCACAGGGGCCTACGAGCAGTACTTC.